This T cell receptor beta chain was observed in a study of T-cell memory formation after mild COVID-19. This clonotype was seen many times. Its antigen is still unknown. 5'RACE primed from the constant segment yielded TCR alpha and TCR beta cDNA libraries bearing sample barcodes and UMIs. TCRdb re-called the 5' RACE reads with MiXCR, one entry per CDR3 protein. The data contain about 290,000 distinct CDR3 sequences, 15% of them seen just once; the ten biggest clones take up about a fifth. Overall study results and limits: A balance of CD4 and CD8 characterized clones contracting day 15 to 85, whereas later expanders leaned CD4+. The second-wave clones peaking on day 37 were not confirmed as SARS-CoV-2-specific. Pre-infection memory harbored some responding clones, suggesting cross-reactive memory joined.

The CDR3 spans 14 residues. V lost 3 bases and J 11 bases, leaving 16 bases between the germline ends. CDR1 MGHRA and CDR2 YSYEKL come from the germline V gene. The receptor was isolated from a young man who had mild COVID-19 (a few samples of this study predate the infection). Cell type and time point are not known. Sequenced sample: PBMCs or a T cell subset sorted from them (not recorded which). V gene TRBV4-1 combines with J gene TRBJ1-4; D gene uncertain. CDR3 sequence: CASSQIMDGSKLFF. CDR3 DNA: TGCGCCAGCAGCCAGATAATGGACGGCTCGAAACTGTTTTTT.